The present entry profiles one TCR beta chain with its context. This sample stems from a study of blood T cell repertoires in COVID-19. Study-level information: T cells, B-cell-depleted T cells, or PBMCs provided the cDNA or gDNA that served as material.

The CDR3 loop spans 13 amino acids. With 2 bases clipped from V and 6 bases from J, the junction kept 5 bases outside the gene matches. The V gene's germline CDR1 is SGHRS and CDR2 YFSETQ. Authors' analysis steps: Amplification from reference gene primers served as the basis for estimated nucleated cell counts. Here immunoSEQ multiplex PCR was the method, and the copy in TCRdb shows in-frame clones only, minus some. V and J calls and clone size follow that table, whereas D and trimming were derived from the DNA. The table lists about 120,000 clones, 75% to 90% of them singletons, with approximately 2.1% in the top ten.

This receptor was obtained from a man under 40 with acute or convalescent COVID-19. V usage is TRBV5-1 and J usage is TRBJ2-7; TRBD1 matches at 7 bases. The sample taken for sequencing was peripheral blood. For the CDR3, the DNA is TGCGCCAGCAGCTTCTTCGGGGACAGCGAGCAGTACTTC. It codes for CASSFFGDSEQYF. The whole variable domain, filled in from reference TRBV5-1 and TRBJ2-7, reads KAGVTQTPRYLIKTRGQQVTLSCSPISGHRSVSWYQQTPGQGLQFLFEYFSETQRNKGNFPGRFSGRQFSNSRSEMNVSTLELGDSALYLCASSFFGDSEQYFGPGTRLTVT.